Each of the 26 T cell receptor beta chains below was sequenced from the same sample in a study of blood T cell repertoires in COVID-19. Profiling relied on immunoSEQ multiplex PCR, and the TCRdb table lists in-frame clones only, not all of them. The data contain over 200,000 clones, around nine tenths of them singletons. The specimen was peripheral blood. The receptor set was obtained from an older woman with acute or convalescent COVID-19.

The chain couples TRBV7-9 to TRBJ2-1; 8 bases are a match to TRBD2. Germline trimming cut 3 bases from V and 5 bases from J; bases unmatched to any gene: 12. From germline, CDR1 is SEHNR and CDR2 FQNEAQ (reference sequence). This CDR3 comprises 17 residues. CDR3 DNA sequence: TGTGCCAGCAGCTTCACTCCAGTTAGCGGGGTAAACAATGAGCAGTTCTTC. Its protein product is CASSFTPVSGVNNEQFF.

V and J are TRBV27 and TRBJ2-6; 7 nucleotides agree with TRBD2. Germline V gives CDR1 MNHEY, CDR2 SMNVEV (reference sequence). V lost 1 base and J lost 2; bases outside the gene matches: 5. This CDR3 is built from 17 residues. The CDR3 DNA reads TGTGCCAGCAGTTTATACGCGGGAGAGGCTGGGGCCAACGTCCTGACTTTC. Translating gives CASSLYAGEAGANVLTF.

The chain combines TRBV18 with TRBJ1-5; 7 bases fit TRBD1. Germline values: CDR1 KGHSH, CDR2 LQKENI. The CDR3 runs to 14 residues. After removal of 2 bases from V and 5 bases from J, the junction contained 3 bases not matched to a gene. Here the CDR3 reads CASSPVQGDQPQHF. The CDR3 DNA sequence: TGTGCCAGCTCACCAGTTCAGGGGGATCAGCCCCAGCATTTT.

The rearrangement uses TRBV6-5 and TRBJ2-7; D might be TRBD2 (6 bases). This CDR3 region has 13 residues. V was trimmed by 7 bases and J by 8 bases, leaving 18 bases between them. The germline V gene encodes CDR1 MNHEY and CDR2 SVGAGI. CDR3 region: CASTGTPRKKQYF. CDR3 sequence (DNA): TGTGCCAGCACCGGGACTCCGCGTAAGAAGCAGTACTTC.

The gene calls are TRBV6-1 and TRBJ1-4; maybe TRBD1 (5 bases). Germline lookup yields CDR1 MNHNS and CDR2 SASEGT. Between the trimmed V and J ends, which lost 2 bases and 11 bases, there was a span of 18 bases. The CDR3 totals 15 residues. In DNA form, the CDR3 reads TGTGCCAGCAGTGAAACGGACCGGGCGAAGGGGAAACTGTTTTTT. Translation: CASSETDRAKGKLFF.

The gene calls are TRBV6-6 and TRBJ2-7; 9 nucleotides match TRBD1. The germline CDR1 and CDR2 sequences are MNHNY and SVGAGI (reference sequence). The CDR3 spans 15 residues. J lost 5 bases, V lost 4 bases, and 9 bases had no gene match. CDR3 residues: CASSSRGTGLNEQYF. CDR3 nucleotide sequence: TGTGCCAGCAGTTCCCGAGGGACAGGGCTCAACGAGCAGTACTTC.

The chain joins TRBV3-1 (or the pseudogene TRBV3-2) to TRBJ2-3; weak D call: TRBD1 (6 bases). Germline CDR1 and CDR2: LGHDT and YNNKEL (reference sequence). Trimming stripped 0 bases from V and 2 bases from J, with 24 bases between. The CDR3 is 20 residues long. The CDR3, as DNA: TGTGCCAGCAGCCAAGACCTGCTCCCGGGGACATCAGGGCCCACAGATACGCAGTATTTT. Protein product: CASSQDLLPGTSGPTDTQYF.

The chain combines TRBV18 with TRBJ1-1, with 8 bases identical to TRBD1. V shed 5 bases and J 5 bases; nucleotides not matched to a gene: 7. Germline CDR1 KGHSH, CDR2 LQKENI. The CDR3 has 14 residues. CDR3 residues: CASSKGQGETEAFF. As DNA, the CDR3 is TGTGCCAGCTCAAAAGGACAGGGAGAGACTGAAGCTTTCTTT.

The CDR3: CASSEGQGLQETQYF. CDR3 nucleotides: TGTGCCAGCAGTGAGGGACAGGGCCTCCAAGAGACCCAGTACTTC. The V call is TRBV25-1, the J call TRBJ2-5, with 9 bases fitting TRBD1. CDR1 and CDR2 from the germline V gene are MGHDK and SYGVNS. Trimming removed 3 bases from V and 1 base from J; junction bases left unmatched: 3. The CDR3 runs 15 residues. Full variable domain (missing parts from reference TRBV25-1 and TRBJ2-5): EADIYQTPRYLVIGTGKKITLECSQTMGHDKMYWYQQDPGMELHLIHYSYGVNSTEKGDLSSESTVSRIRTEHFPLTLESARPSHTSQYLCASSEGQGLQETQYFGPGTRLLVL.

The CDR3 protein is CASSVGNPSGTSTDTQYF. The DNA of the CDR3 is TGCGCCAGCAGCGTAGGTAATCCTAGCGGGACTAGCACAGATACGCAGTATTTT. This rearrangement joins TRBV5-1 to TRBJ2-3; the match to TRBD2 covers 9 bases. The V and J ends lost 4 bases and 0 bases, in that order; junction bases with no gene match: 12. CDR3 length equals 18 residues. CDR1 is SGHRS, CDR2 YFSETQ, per germline.

The J gene is TRBJ1-2, the V gene TRBV5-6; D is undetermined. The V end lost 0 bases, the J end lost 0 bases, and 6 bases lay between the germline ends. Germline values: CDR1 SGHDT, CDR2 YYEEEE. The CDR3 is made up of 14 amino acids. The DNA of the CDR3 is TGTGCCAGCAGCTTGGGCAGATCTAACTATGGCTACACCTTC. Its translation: CASSLGRSNYGYTF.

The chain links TRBV24-1 to TRBJ2-5; D call uncertain. The CDR3 is 13 residues long. CDR1 is KGHDR, CDR2 SFDVKD, per germline. Between the trimmed V and J ends, which lost 3 bases and 4 bases, there was a span of 8 bases. CDR3: CATSDRHLETQYF. CDR3 in DNA: TGTGCCACCAGTGATAGACATTTAGAGACCCAGTACTTC.

Only one count was recorded for this clone. CDR3 region: CASTLSIQGAGTDTQYF. The CDR3 nucleotides are TGTGCCAGCACCCTCTCAATACAGGGGGCTGGCACAGATACGCAGTATTTT. The chain has TRBV9 and TRBJ2-3, with 9 bases that match TRBD1. The CDR3 is 17 residues long. Germline loops: CDR1 SGDLS, CDR2 YYNGEE. The junction had 12 bases not matched to a gene; V was cut back by 6 bases and J by 1 base.

CDR3 loop: CASSSTTSVFETQYF. DNA of the CDR3: TGTGCCAGCAGTTCAACCACTAGCGTTTTCGAGACCCAGTACTTC. The gene calls are TRBV27 and TRBJ2-5; 7 nucleotides line up with TRBD2. With 4 bases clipped from V and 5 bases from J, the junction kept 10 bases outside the gene matches. In germline, CDR1 is MNHEY, CDR2 SMNVEV (reference sequence). This CDR3 region has 15 residues.

The rearrangement links TRBV28 to TRBJ2-7; 15 bases align to TRBD2. V shed 8 bases, J shed 4 bases, and the junction held 9 bases outside the gene matches. The CDR3 loop spans 16 amino acids. Germline CDR1 is MDHEN and CDR2 is SYDVKM. The CDR3 reads CASDGLAGGPQYEQYF. CDR3 coding DNA: TGTGCCAGCGACGGACTAGCGGGAGGGCCTCAGTACGAGCAGTACTTC.

The CDR3: CATRNRPRDRVVATNEKLFF. The CDR3 nucleotides read TGTGCCACCCGGAATCGGCCCCGGGACAGGGTAGTTGCCACTAATGAAAAACTGTTTTTT. This chain joins TRBV24-1 and TRBJ1-4; TRBD1 matches 9 bases. Trimming removed 9 bases from V and 2 bases from J; junction bases left unmatched: 21. CDR1 and CDR2 from the germline V gene are KGHDR and SFDVKD. CDR3 length: 20 residues.

This clone was detected only once. The gene calls are TRBV18 and TRBJ2-1, with 10 bases lining up with TRBD2. CDR1 is KGHSH, CDR2 LQKENI, per germline. The CDR3 runs 16 residues. The junction had 5 bases not matched to a gene; V was cut back by 3 bases and J by 3 bases. As DNA, the CDR3 is TGTGCCAGCTCACCTACTAGCGGGGTTGTCTACAATGAGCAGTTCTTC. Amino acid sequence: CASSPTSGVVYNEQFF.

The chain links TRBV6-6 to TRBJ1-2, with 7 bases identical to TRBD1. The V gene end was trimmed by 6 bases and the J gene end by 5 bases; junction bases not matched to a gene: 6. The CDR3 is 13 residues long. Germline CDR1 reads MNHNY; CDR2 reads SVGAGI (reference sequence). The CDR3 nucleotides read TGTGCCAGCAGAATTACAGGGGTTTATGGCTACACCTTC. Translation gives CASRITGVYGYTF.

The chain recombines TRBV28 with TRBJ2-2; 10 positions agree with TRBD1. CDR3 size: 17 residues. CDR1 and CDR2 from the germline V gene are MDHEN and SYDVKM. J was trimmed by 4 bases and V by 2 bases; bases with no gene match: 7. This CDR3 is CASSLRDRGRITGELFF. The DNA of the CDR3 is TGTGCCAGCAGTTTAAGAGACAGGGGGCGGATCACCGGGGAGCTGTTTTTT. The full variable domain, its missing parts supplied by reference TRBV28 and TRBJ2-2, is DVKVTQSSRYLVKRTGEKVFLECVQDMDHENMFWYRQDPGLGLRLIYFSYDVKMKEKGDIPEGYSVSREKKERFSLILESASTNQTSMYLCASSLRDRGRITGELFFGEGSRLTVL.

This sequence joins TRBV19 and TRBJ1-3, with TRBD1 matching over 7 bases. The CDR3 is made up of 15 amino acids. J lost 0 bases, V lost 6 bases, and 5 bases had no gene match. Per the germline V gene, CDR1 is LNHDA and CDR2 is SQIVND (reference sequence). The CDR3 loop is CASRETGTSGNTIYF. The CDR3 nucleotides read TGTGCCAGTAGAGAGACAGGGACCTCTGGAAACACCATATATTTT. Filled out from reference TRBV19 and TRBJ1-3, the complete variable domain reads DGGITQSPKYLFRKEGQNVTLSCEQNLNHDAMYWYRQDPGQGLRLIYYSQIVNDFQKGDIAEGYSVSREKKESFPLTVTSAQKNPTAFYLCASRETGTSGNTIYFGEGSWLTVV.

The chain carries TRBV19 and TRBJ1-3; 7 bases match TRBD1. Trimming took 7 bases from V and 3 from J; bases not matched to a gene: 9. The CDR3 spans 15 residues. Germline V gene sequence: CDR1 LNHDA, CDR2 SQIVND (reference sequence). DNA of the CDR3: TGTGCCAGTACCCGCCAGGGGGGCTTTGGAAACACCATATATTTT. Its translation is CASTRQGGFGNTIYF.

The J gene is TRBJ2-1, the V gene TRBV6-5; tentatively, D is TRBD2 (5 bases). The CDR3 has 14 residues. Looked up from germline, CDR1 is MNHEY and CDR2 is SVGAGI. Between the trimmed V and J ends, which lost 7 bases and 6 bases, there was a span of 16 bases. The DNA of the CDR3 is TGTGCCAGCAATCGAGGGAGTCGTCCCAATGAGCAGTTCTTC. Translation gives CASNRGSRPNEQFF.

The rearrangement links TRBV19 to TRBJ1-5, with 9 bases that match TRBD1. V trimming: 3 bases; J trimming: 6 bases; junction bases outside the gene matches: 6. There are 15 residues in the CDR3. In germline, CDR1 is LNHDA, CDR2 SQIVND (reference sequence). For the CDR3, the DNA is TGTGCCAGTAGTATGGGAGGACAGGGGCGTCAGCCCCAGCATTTT. Its translation is CASSMGGQGRQPQHF.

This clone has just a few counts. V gene TRBV10-3 combines with J gene TRBJ1-2; D not certain. This CDR3 is 12 amino acids long. Trimming stripped 8 bases from V and 1 base from J, with 8 bases between. Germline V lookup: CDR1 ENHRY, CDR2 SYGVKD. The CDR3 DNA is TGTGCCATCTCGGAGCTTAACTATGGCTACACCTTC. It yields the protein CAISELNYGYTF.

This clone showed up just once. This rearrangement joins TRBV28 to TRBJ1-2, with 9 bases lining up with TRBD1. The germline gives CDR1 MDHEN, CDR2 SYDVKM. V lost 7 bases and J lost 8; bases outside the gene matches: 5. The CDR3 sequence is 12 residues long. CDR3 sequence (DNA): TGTGCCAGCACCCAGGACAGGGGAGGCTACACCTTC. Translation: CASTQDRGGYTF.

This clone appeared a single time. The CDR3: CSALNQPQHF. CDR3 in DNA: TGCAGTGCTCTAAATCAGCCCCAGCATTTT. V and J are TRBV20-1 and TRBJ1-5; D is ambiguous. The V end lost 5 bases, the J end lost 4 bases, and 3 bases lay between the germline ends. The CDR3 totals 10 residues. From germline, CDR1 is DFQATT and CDR2 SNEGSKA (reference sequence).